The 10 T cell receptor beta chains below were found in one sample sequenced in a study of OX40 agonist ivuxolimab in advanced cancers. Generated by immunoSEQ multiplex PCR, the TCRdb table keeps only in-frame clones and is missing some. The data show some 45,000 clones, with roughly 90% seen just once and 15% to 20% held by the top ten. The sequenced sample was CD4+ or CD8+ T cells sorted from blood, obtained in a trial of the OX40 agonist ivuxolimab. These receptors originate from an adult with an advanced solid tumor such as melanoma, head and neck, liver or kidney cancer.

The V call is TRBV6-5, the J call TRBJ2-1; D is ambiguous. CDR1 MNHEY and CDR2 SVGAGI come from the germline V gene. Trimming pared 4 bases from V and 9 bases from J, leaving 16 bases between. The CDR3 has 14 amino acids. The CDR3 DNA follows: TGTGCCAGCAGTTTAGGCGACCAGGTCAGTGAGCAGTTCTTC. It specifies CASSLGDQVSEQFF.

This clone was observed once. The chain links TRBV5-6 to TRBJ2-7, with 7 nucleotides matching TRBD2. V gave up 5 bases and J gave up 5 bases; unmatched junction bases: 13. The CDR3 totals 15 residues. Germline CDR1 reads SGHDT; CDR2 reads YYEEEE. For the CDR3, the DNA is TGTGCCAGCAGTTGGCTCGTGACCCGGGAGGACGAGCAGTACTTC. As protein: CASSWLVTREDEQYF.

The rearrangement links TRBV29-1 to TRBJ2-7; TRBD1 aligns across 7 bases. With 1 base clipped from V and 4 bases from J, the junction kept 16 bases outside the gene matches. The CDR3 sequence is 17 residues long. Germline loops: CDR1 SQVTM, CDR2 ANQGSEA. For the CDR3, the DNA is TGCAGCGTTGAAGGTGATCATCGGGCAGGGGGTGCTTACGAGCAGTACTTC. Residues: CSVEGDHRAGGAYEQYF.

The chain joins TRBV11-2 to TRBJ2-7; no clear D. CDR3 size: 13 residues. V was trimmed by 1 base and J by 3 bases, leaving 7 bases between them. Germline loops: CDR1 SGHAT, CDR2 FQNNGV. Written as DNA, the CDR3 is TGTGCCAGCAGCTTAGGACAAGTCTACGAGCAGTACTTC. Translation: CASSLGQVYEQYF.

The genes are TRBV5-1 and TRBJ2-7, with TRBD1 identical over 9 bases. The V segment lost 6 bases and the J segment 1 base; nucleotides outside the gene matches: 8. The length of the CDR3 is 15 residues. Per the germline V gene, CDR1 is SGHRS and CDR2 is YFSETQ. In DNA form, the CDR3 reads TGCGCCAGCAAGGGACAGGGTGCGAGGTCCTACGAGCAGTACTTC. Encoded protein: CASKGQGARSYEQYF. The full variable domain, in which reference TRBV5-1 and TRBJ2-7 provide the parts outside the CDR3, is KAGVTQTPRYLIKTRGQQVTLSCSPISGHRSVSWYQQTPGQGLQFLFEYFSETQRNKGNFPGRFSGRQFSNSRSEMNVSTLELGDSALYLCASKGQGARSYEQYFGPGTRLTVT.

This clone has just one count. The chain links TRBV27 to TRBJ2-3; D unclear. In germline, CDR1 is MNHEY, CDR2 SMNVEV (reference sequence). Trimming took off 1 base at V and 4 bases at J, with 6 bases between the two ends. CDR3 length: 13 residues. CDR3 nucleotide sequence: TGTGCCAGCAGTTTATGGCGCTCAGATACGCAGTATTTT. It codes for CASSLWRSDTQYF.

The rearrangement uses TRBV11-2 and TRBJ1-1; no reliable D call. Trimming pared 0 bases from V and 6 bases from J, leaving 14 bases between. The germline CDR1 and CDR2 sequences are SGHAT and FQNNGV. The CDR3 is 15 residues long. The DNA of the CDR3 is TGTGCCAGCAGCTTAGATGTGGAGGGTAGGGCTGAAGCTTTCTTT. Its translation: CASSLDVEGRAEAFF.

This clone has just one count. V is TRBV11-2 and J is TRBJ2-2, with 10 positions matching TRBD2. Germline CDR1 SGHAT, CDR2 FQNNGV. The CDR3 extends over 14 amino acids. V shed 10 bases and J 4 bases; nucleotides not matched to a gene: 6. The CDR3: CATGVAGGTGELFF. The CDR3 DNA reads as TGTGCCACTGGAGTAGCGGGGGGCACCGGGGAGCTGTTTTTT. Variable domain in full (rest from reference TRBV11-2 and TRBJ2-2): EAGVAQSPRYKIIEKRQSVAFWCNPISGHATLYWYQQILGQGPKLLIQFQNNGVVDDSQLPKDRFSAERLKGVDSTLKIQPAKLEDSAVYLCATGVAGGTGELFFGEGSRLTVL.

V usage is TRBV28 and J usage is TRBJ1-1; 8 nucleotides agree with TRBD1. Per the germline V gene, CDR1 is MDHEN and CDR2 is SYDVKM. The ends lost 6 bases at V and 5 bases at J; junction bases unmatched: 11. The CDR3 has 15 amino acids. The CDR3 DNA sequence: TGTGCCAGCAGCTTAGGAGACAGGGGTGGAACTGAAGCTTTCTTT. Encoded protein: CASSLGDRGGTEAFF.

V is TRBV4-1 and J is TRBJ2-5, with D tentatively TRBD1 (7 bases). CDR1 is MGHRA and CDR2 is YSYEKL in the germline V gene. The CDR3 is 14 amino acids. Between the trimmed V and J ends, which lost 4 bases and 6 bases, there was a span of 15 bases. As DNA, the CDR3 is TGCGCCAGCAGCCGCGGAGGGGGCGCGCAGACCCAGTACTTC. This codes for CASSRGGGAQTQYF.